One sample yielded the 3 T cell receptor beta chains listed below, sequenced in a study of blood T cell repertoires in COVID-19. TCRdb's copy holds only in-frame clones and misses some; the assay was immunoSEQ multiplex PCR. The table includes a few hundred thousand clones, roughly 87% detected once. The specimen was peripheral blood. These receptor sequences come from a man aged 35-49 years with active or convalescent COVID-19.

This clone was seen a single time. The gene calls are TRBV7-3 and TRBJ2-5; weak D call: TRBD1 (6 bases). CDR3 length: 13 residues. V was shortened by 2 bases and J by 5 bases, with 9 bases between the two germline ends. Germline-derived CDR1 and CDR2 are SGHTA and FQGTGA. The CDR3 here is CASSLFQGETQYF. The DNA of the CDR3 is TGTGCCAGCAGCTTATTCCAGGGGGAGACCCAGTACTTC.

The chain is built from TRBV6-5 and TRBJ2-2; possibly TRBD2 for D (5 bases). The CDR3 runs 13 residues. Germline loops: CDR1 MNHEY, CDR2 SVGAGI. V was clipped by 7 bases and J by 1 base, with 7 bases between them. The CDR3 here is CASKEGNTGELFF. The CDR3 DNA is TGTGCCAGCAAAGAGGGGAACACCGGGGAGCTGTTTTTT.

The CDR3 reads CASSLEVSEKLFF. CDR3 DNA: TGTGCCAGCAGCTTAGAAGTTAGTGAAAAACTGTTTTTT. The chain has TRBV11-2 and TRBJ1-4; D is uncertain. Looked up from germline, CDR1 is SGHAT and CDR2 is FQNNGV. The CDR3 spans 13 residues. The ends were cut back, 0 bases at V and 7 bases at J, with 6 bases in the middle.